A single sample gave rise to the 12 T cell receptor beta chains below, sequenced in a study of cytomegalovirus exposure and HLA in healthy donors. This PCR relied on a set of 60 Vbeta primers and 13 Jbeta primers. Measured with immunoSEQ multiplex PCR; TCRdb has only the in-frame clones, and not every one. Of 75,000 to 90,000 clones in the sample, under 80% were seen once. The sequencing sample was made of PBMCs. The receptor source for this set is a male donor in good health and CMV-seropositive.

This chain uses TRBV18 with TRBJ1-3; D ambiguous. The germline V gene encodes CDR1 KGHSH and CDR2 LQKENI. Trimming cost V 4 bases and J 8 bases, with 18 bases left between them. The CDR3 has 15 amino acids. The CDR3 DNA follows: TGTGCCAGCTCACTAAATTCTCTCGTCTCGGACACCATATATTTT. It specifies CASSLNSLVSDTIYF. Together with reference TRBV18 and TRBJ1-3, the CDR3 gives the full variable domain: NAGVMQNPRHLVRRRGQEARLRCSPMKGHSHVYWYRQLPEEGLKFMVYLQKENIIDESGMPKERFSAEFPKEGPSILRIQQVVRGDSAAYFCASSLNSLVSDTIYFGEGSWLTVV.

The CDR3 DNA is TGTGCCAGCACCAAAGGGCGGGAGGGCGGGTGGACAGATACGCAGTATTTT. Translated: CASTKGREGGWTDTQYF. The chain couples TRBV2 to TRBJ2-3, with 9 bases matching TRBD2. The CDR3 extends over 17 amino acids. V lost 7 bases, J lost 3 bases, and 14 bases stayed unmatched. Germline V CDR1 and CDR2: SNHLY, FYNNEI. Together with reference TRBV2 and TRBJ2-3, the CDR3 gives the full variable domain: EPEVTQTPSHQVTQMGQEVILRCVPISNHLYFYWYRQILGQKVEFLVSFYNNEISEKSEIFDDQFSVERPDGSNFTLKIRSTKLEDSAMYFCASTKGREGGWTDTQYFGPGTRLTVL.

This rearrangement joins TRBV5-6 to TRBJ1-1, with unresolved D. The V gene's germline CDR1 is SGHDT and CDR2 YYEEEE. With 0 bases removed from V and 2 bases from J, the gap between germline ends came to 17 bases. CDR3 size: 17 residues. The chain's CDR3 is CASSLAGKGHLNTEAFF. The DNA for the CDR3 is TGTGCCAGCAGCTTGGCCGGGAAAGGGCACCTCAACACTGAAGCTTTCTTT.

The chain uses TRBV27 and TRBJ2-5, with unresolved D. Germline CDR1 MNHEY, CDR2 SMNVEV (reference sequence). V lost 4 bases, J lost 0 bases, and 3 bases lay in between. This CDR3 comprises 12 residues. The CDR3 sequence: CASSSDQETQYF. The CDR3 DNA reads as TGTGCCAGCAGTTCTGACCAAGAGACCCAGTACTTC.

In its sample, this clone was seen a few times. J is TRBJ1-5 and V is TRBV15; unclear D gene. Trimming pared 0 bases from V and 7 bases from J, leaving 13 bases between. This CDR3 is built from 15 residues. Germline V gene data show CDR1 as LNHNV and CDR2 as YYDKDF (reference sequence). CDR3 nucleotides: TGTGCCACCAGCAGAGACCAATCCTATAACCAGCCCCAGCATTTT. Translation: CATSRDQSYNQPQHF.

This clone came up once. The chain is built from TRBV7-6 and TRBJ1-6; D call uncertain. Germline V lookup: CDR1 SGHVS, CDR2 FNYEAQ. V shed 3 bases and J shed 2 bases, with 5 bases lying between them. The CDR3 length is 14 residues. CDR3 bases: TGTGCCAGCAGCTTCGGGACCTATAATTCACCCCTCCACTTT. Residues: CASSFGTYNSPLHF.

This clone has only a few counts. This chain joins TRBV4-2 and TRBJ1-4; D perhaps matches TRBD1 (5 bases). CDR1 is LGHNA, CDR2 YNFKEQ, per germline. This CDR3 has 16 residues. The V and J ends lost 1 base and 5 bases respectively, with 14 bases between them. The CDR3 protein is CASSQGHGTSNEKLFF. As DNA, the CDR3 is TGTGCCAGCAGCCAAGGACACGGGACTTCGAATGAAAAACTGTTTTTT.

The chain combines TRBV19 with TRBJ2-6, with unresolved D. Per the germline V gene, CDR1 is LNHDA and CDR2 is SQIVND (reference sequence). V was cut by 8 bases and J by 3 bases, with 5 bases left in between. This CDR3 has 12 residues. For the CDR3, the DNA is TGTGCCAGTGCTAATGGGGCCAACGTCCTGACTTTC. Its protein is CASANGANVLTF.

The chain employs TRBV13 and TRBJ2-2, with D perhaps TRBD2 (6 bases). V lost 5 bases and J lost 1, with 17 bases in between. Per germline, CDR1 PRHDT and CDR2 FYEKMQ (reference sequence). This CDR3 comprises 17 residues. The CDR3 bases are TGTGCCAGCAGCGCCGCGACTAGGGTCAAGAACACCGGGGAGCTGTTTTTT. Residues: CASSAATRVKNTGELFF.

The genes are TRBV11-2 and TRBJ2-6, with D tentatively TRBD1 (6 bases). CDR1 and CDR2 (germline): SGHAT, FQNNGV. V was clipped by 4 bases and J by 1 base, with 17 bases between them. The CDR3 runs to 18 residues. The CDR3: CASSSWTATWSGANVLTF. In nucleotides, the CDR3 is TGTGCCAGCAGCTCCTGGACAGCGACTTGGTCTGGGGCCAACGTCCTGACTTTC. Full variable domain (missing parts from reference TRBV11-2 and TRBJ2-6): EAGVAQSPRYKIIEKRQSVAFWCNPISGHATLYWYQQILGQGPKLLIQFQNNGVVDDSQLPKDRFSAERLKGVDSTLKIQPAKLEDSAVYLCASSSWTATWSGANVLTFGAGSRLTVL.

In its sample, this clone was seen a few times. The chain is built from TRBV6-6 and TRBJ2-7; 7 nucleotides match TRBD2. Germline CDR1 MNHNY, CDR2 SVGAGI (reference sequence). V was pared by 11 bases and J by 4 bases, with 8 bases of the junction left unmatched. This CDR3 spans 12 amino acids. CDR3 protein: CAASAGWYEQYF. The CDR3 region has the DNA TGTGCCGCCTCAGCGGGATGGTACGAGCAGTACTTC.

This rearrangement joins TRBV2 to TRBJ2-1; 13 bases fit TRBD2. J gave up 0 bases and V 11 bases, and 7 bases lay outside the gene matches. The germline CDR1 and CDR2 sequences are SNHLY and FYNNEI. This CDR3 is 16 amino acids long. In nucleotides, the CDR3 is TGTGCCTGGACTAGCGGGGGATTAAGCTCCTACAATGAGCAGTTCTTC. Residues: CAWTSGGLSSYNEQFF.